The 19 T cell receptor beta chains in this list originate from one sample, sequenced in a study of control samples from healthy donors and cancer patients. Assay: immunoSEQ multiplex PCR; the TCRdb copy retains only in-frame clones and omits some. The sample includes roughly 55,000 clones, 92% of them seen just once. The source material was PBMCs. Every receptor here comes from a middle-aged man with colorectal cancer.

The V gene is TRBV7-7, the J gene TRBJ2-3; D remains unclear. The V end was cut by 3 bases, the J end by 2 bases, with 18 bases between. Looked up from germline, CDR1 is SSHAT and CDR2 is FNYEAQ (reference sequence). The length of the CDR3 is 17 residues. The CDR3 is CASSLSAFPEPTDTQYF. The CDR3 DNA sequence: TGTGCCAGCAGCTTGAGCGCTTTCCCCGAGCCCACAGATACGCAGTATTTT.

The rearrangement uses TRBV2 and TRBJ1-1; TRBD1 aligns across 7 bases. V dropped 7 bases and J dropped 1; count of bases not matched to a gene: 6. From germline, CDR1 is SNHLY and CDR2 FYNNEI. The CDR3 spans 14 residues. The CDR3 DNA reads TGTGCCAGCACTTGGCGACAGGGGAACACTGAAGCTTTCTTT. This codes for CASTWRQGNTEAFF.

The rearrangement uses TRBV27 and TRBJ1-5; 9 nucleotides match TRBD1. The CDR3 runs to 13 residues. CDR1 MNHEY and CDR2 SMNVEV come from the germline V gene (reference sequence). The V and J ends lost 8 bases and 7 bases, in that order; junction bases with no gene match: 6. CDR3 in amino acids: CASSRQGEQPQHF. Here the CDR3 DNA reads TGTGCCAGCTCCAGACAGGGGGAACAGCCCCAGCATTTT.

The rearrangement links TRBV19 to TRBJ2-7; D call uncertain. Trimming removed 5 bases at V and 3 bases at J, with 11 bases between. This CDR3 spans 13 amino acids. Germline CDR1 LNHDA, CDR2 SQIVND (reference sequence). CDR3 DNA: TGTGCCAGTAGTGTCTCCCGGAGCTACGAGCAGTACTTC. Translated, it gives CASSVSRSYEQYF.

This chain links TRBV5-1 with TRBJ1-2, with D perhaps TRBD1 (5 bases). This CDR3 has 14 residues. Trimming pared 2 bases from V and 4 bases from J, leaving 12 bases between. The germline CDR1 and CDR2 sequences are SGHRS and YFSETQ. Written as DNA, the CDR3 is TGCGCCAGCAGCTTAGGGGACGTCAGCTATGGCTACACCTTC. It is translated as CASSLGDVSYGYTF.

V gene TRBV19 combines with J gene TRBJ1-5, with 10 bases aligning to TRBD1. J gave up 7 bases and V 5 bases, and 5 bases lay outside the gene matches. Germline loops: CDR1 LNHDA, CDR2 SQIVND (reference sequence). The CDR3 totals 14 residues. CDR3: CASSPDRGQQPQHF. The CDR3 nucleotides read TGTGCCAGTAGTCCTGACAGGGGGCAACAGCCCCAGCATTTT.

This clone was counted once. This chain joins TRBV27 and TRBJ2-1; tentatively, D is TRBD2 (6 bases). Germline V gene lookup returns CDR1 MNHEY and CDR2 SMNVEV (reference sequence). This CDR3 is built from 16 residues. V was trimmed by 5 bases and J by 6 bases, leaving 20 bases between them. The CDR3 region is CASSPWLGLQTNEQFF. Here the CDR3 DNA reads TGTGCCAGCAGTCCTTGGTTGGGACTCCAAACCAATGAGCAGTTCTTC.

The chain uses TRBV29-1 and TRBJ1-2, with a tentative D call TRBD1 (6 bases). The CDR3 is made up of 13 amino acids. Germline V gene lookup returns CDR1 SQVTM and CDR2 ANQGSEA. V lost 2 bases and J 6 bases, leaving 13 bases between the germline ends. CDR3 nucleotides: TGCAGCGTTGAATCACAGGGTAGAAATGGCTACACCTTC. Translating gives CSVESQGRNGYTF.

The V and J genes are TRBV10-1 and TRBJ1-1; D not certain. Germline V gene data show CDR1 as WNHNN and CDR2 as SYGVQD (reference sequence). The CDR3 is 14 residues long. Trimming removed 4 bases from V and 0 bases from J, with 9 bases in between. CDR3 loop: CASSGYPMNTEAFF. The CDR3 DNA reads TGCGCCAGCAGTGGGTATCCGATGAACACTGAAGCTTTCTTT.

V gene TRBV12-3 or TRBV12-4 combines with J gene TRBJ2-7; D gene ambiguous. The V end lost 2 bases, the J end lost 2 bases, and 4 bases lay between the germline ends. The CDR3 consists of 12 residues. The CDR3 DNA reads TGTGCCAGCAGTTTAAGGACCTACGAGCAGTACTTC. Translation: CASSLRTYEQYF.

The chain is built from TRBV4-1 and TRBJ2-1; 8 bases map to TRBD2. The V segment lost 4 bases and the J segment 9 bases; nucleotides outside the gene matches: 17. This CDR3 contains 17 residues. In germline, CDR1 is MGHRA, CDR2 YSYEKL. The CDR3 sequence: CASSRPGAGAAQGEQFF. As DNA, the CDR3 is TGCGCCAGCAGCCGCCCGGGAGCGGGGGCTGCTCAGGGTGAGCAGTTCTTC.

The J gene is TRBJ1-1, the V gene TRBV27, with D possibly being TRBD1 (6 bases). The CDR3 has 14 amino acids. Germline CDR1 is MNHEY and CDR2 is SMNVEV (reference sequence). The V and J ends lost 5 bases and 1 base respectively, with 11 bases between them. CDR3 region: CASSLRTENTEAFF. CDR3 nucleotide sequence: TGTGCCAGCAGTCTACGGACAGAGAACACTGAAGCTTTCTTT.

Here the CDR3 DNA reads TGTGCCAGCAGCTCGACTAGCGGGGATTCCTACGAGCAGTACTTC. As protein: CASSSTSGDSYEQYF. V is TRBV6-5 and J is TRBJ2-7, with 11 nucleotides matching TRBD2. Germline values: CDR1 MNHEY, CDR2 SVGAGI. This CDR3 is 15 amino acids long. Trimming cost V 6 bases and J 1 base; bases outside gene matches: 5.

V is TRBV19 and J is TRBJ1-1; TRBD1 might be the D (6 bases). The CDR3 consists of 14 residues. The V gene's germline CDR1 is LNHDA and CDR2 SQIVND (reference sequence). V was shortened by 8 bases and J by 0 bases, with 13 bases between the two germline ends. The CDR3 spells CASCGQTMNTEAFF. For the CDR3, the DNA is TGTGCCAGTTGCGGACAGACTATGAACACTGAAGCTTTCTTT. Based on the CDR3 plus reference TRBV19 and TRBJ1-1, the full variable domain is DGGITQSPKYLFRKEGQNVTLSCEQNLNHDAMYWYRQDPGQGLRLIYYSQIVNDFQKGDIAEGYSVSREKKESFPLTVTSAQKNPTAFYLCASCGQTMNTEAFFGQGTRLTVV.

V and J are TRBV11-2 and TRBJ2-6; tentatively, D is TRBD2 (6 bases). The ends were cut back, 4 bases at V and 0 bases at J, with 13 bases in the middle. This CDR3 is built from 17 residues. Germline assignment: CDR1 SGHAT and CDR2 FQNNGV. The CDR3 here is CASSWTNGGSGANVLTF. CDR3 bases: TGTGCCAGCAGCTGGACTAACGGGGGCTCTGGGGCCAACGTCCTGACTTTC.

The chain recombines TRBV19 with TRBJ1-5, with D unclear. Germline CDR1 LNHDA, CDR2 SQIVND (reference sequence). CDR3 length: 12 residues. The ends were cut back, 5 bases at V and 5 bases at J, with 7 bases in the middle. In nucleotides, the CDR3 is TGTGCCAGTAGTTGGCAGGATCAGCCCCAGCATTTT. It encodes CASSWQDQPQHF.

This chain uses TRBV19 with TRBJ1-5; no definite D call. V shed 3 bases and J shed 0 bases, with 12 bases lying between them. Germline loops: CDR1 LNHDA, CDR2 SQIVND (reference sequence). This CDR3 has 16 residues. CDR3 loop: CASSIKVQFSNQPQHF. CDR3 nucleotide sequence: TGTGCCAGTAGTATCAAGGTGCAATTTAGCAATCAGCCCCAGCATTTT. Full variable domain (remainder filled in from reference TRBV19 and TRBJ1-5): DGGITQSPKYLFRKEGQNVTLSCEQNLNHDAMYWYRQDPGQGLRLIYYSQIVNDFQKGDIAEGYSVSREKKESFPLTVTSAQKNPTAFYLCASSIKVQFSNQPQHFGDGTRLSIL.

The chain links TRBV14 to TRBJ1-2, with TRBD1 identical over 9 bases. Losses at the gene ends were 3 bases for V and 4 bases for J; bases not matched to a gene: 6. This CDR3 has 15 amino acids. CDR1 is SGHDN and CDR2 is FVKESK in the germline V gene. The CDR3, as DNA: TGTGCCAGCAGCCAGGAGACAGGGGGGGCCTATGGCTACACCTTC. It codes for CASSQETGGAYGYTF.

The chain links TRBV6-5 to TRBJ2-1, with D possibly being TRBD1 (6 bases). Trimming took 7 bases from V and 6 from J, leaving 16 bases between them. CDR3 size: 14 residues. Germline assignment: CDR1 MNHEY and CDR2 SVGAGI. CDR3 protein: CASILRRGGNEQFF. CDR3 coding DNA: TGTGCCAGCATCTTACGTAGAGGGGGCAATGAGCAGTTCTTC.